The 17 T cell receptor beta chains given below trace back to one sample, sequenced in a study of cytomegalovirus exposure and HLA in healthy donors. PCR used 60 Vbeta primers and 13 Jbeta primers. Clones were sequenced by immunoSEQ multiplex PCR, and TCRdb holds only the in-frame ones, with some missing. The sample includes approximately 110,000 clones, around 80% of them seen just once. The sequencing input was PBMCs. These receptors all come from a man aged 50-59 years in good health and CMV-seronegative.

The chain has TRBV6-6 and TRBJ1-2; D is perhaps TRBD1 (5 bases). The CDR3 consists of 16 residues. Trimming cost V 2 bases and J 1 base, with 14 bases left between them. The germline CDR1 and CDR2 sequences are MNHNY and SVGAGI (reference sequence). The CDR3 loop reads CASSYPRGGVNYGYTF. The CDR3 bases are TGTGCCAGCAGTTACCCACGGGGGGGGGTTAACTATGGCTACACCTTC.

This sequence joins TRBV4-3 and TRBJ2-1; 9 bases are shared with TRBD2. From germline, CDR1 is LGHNA and CDR2 YSLEER. V shed 0 bases and J 12 bases; nucleotides not matched to a gene: 12. The CDR3 runs to 16 residues. CDR3 sequence reads: CASSQDPGSAGGWQFF. CDR3 in DNA: TGCGCCAGCAGCCAAGATCCGGGTTCGGCGGGGGGGTGGCAGTTCTTC.

This chain connects TRBV4-3 to TRBJ2-1, with a possible D match to TRBD1 (5 bases). V was shortened by 0 bases and J by 3 bases, with 6 bases between the two germline ends. The V gene's germline CDR1 is LGHNA and CDR2 YSLEER. The CDR3 runs to 14 residues. CDR3: CASSQDQGYNEQFF. CDR3 sequence (DNA): TGCGCCAGCAGCCAAGATCAGGGCTACAATGAGCAGTTCTTC.

V gene TRBV5-1 combines with J gene TRBJ2-3; TRBD2 aligns across 13 bases. This CDR3 spans 16 amino acids. Germline CDR1 reads SGHRS; CDR2 reads YFSETQ. Unmatched junction bases numbered 5, after V lost 4 bases and J lost 3 bases. CDR3 DNA sequence: TGCGCCAGCAGCAAACTAGCGGGGGGGGGAACAGATACGCAGTATTTT. This translates into CASSKLAGGGTDTQYF.

Points on this clone: Other DNA variants within this sample encode the same CDR3. V gene TRBV19 combines with J gene TRBJ1-2; 7 bases are shared with TRBD1. V lost 3 bases to trimming and J lost 0 bases; unmatched junction nucleotides: 1. The CDR3 sequence is 14 residues long. CDR1 is LNHDA and CDR2 is SQIVND in the germline V gene (reference sequence). The CDR3 reads CASSIGTANYGYTF. The CDR3 DNA is TGTGCCAGTAGTATCGGGACAGCTAACTATGGCTACACCTTC.

For this clone: This CDR3 is also generated by other DNA sequences in the sample. The rearrangement links TRBV28 to TRBJ1-5, with D perhaps matching TRBD1 (6 bases). Trimming stripped 5 bases from V and 4 bases from J, with 12 bases between. The CDR3 contains 14 residues. Germline V gene lookup returns CDR1 MDHEN and CDR2 SYDVKM. CDR3 nucleotide sequence: TGTGCCAGCAGTGCCCCGAGGGGGAATCAGCCCCAGCATTTT. Translating gives CASSAPRGNQPQHF.

The chain links TRBV28 to TRBJ2-1, with 7 bases matching TRBD1. The V gene end was trimmed by 6 bases and the J gene end by 4 bases; junction bases not matched to a gene: 6. This CDR3 is built from 14 residues. The germline CDR1 and CDR2 sequences are MDHEN and SYDVKM. For the CDR3, the DNA is TGTGCCAGCAGCCTAGGGGGCCAATACAATGAGCAGTTCTTC. Residues: CASSLGGQYNEQFF. Using reference TRBV28 and TRBJ2-1 for the parts outside the CDR3, the full variable domain is DVKVTQSSRYLVKRTGEKVFLECVQDMDHENMFWYRQDPGLGLRLIYFSYDVKMKEKGDIPEGYSVSREKKERFSLILESASTNQTSMYLCASSLGGQYNEQFFGPGTRLTVL.

V and J are TRBV19 and TRBJ1-1; possible D gene TRBD1, 5 bases. This CDR3 spans 16 amino acids. CDR1 and CDR2 from the germline V gene are LNHDA and SQIVND (reference sequence). The V end was cut by 1 base, the J end by 1 base, with 13 bases between. The CDR3 spells CASSIGRSQGNTEAFF. CDR3 coding DNA: TGTGCCAGTAGTATAGGTCGGTCTCAGGGGAACACTGAAGCTTTCTTT. Variable domain in full (rest from reference TRBV19 and TRBJ1-1): DGGITQSPKYLFRKEGQNVTLSCEQNLNHDAMYWYRQDPGQGLRLIYYSQIVNDFQKGDIAEGYSVSREKKESFPLTVTSAQKNPTAFYLCASSIGRSQGNTEAFFGQGTRLTVV.

The genes are TRBV2 and TRBJ2-5, with D possibly being TRBD2 (6 bases). The end of the DNA is better explained by TRBJ2-7, so the J call may be wrong. From germline, CDR1 is SNHLY and CDR2 FYNNEI. This CDR3 has 14 amino acids. CDR3 protein: CASQGGTGSYEQYF. Here the CDR3 DNA reads TGTGCCAGCCAAGGCGGGACGGGTTCCTACGAGCAGTACTTC.

The V and J genes are TRBV6-6 and TRBJ2-5; 8 nucleotides line up with TRBD1. The end of the DNA fits TRBJ2-7 better, so the J call may be wrong. This CDR3 comprises 15 residues. In germline, CDR1 is MNHNY, CDR2 SVGAGI (reference sequence). CDR3: CASSHVQGEAYEQYF. Here the CDR3 DNA reads TGTGCCAGCAGCCACGTACAGGGGGAGGCCTACGAGCAGTACTTC.

The chain links TRBV10-3 to TRBJ1-4; the D gene is possibly TRBD1 (5 bases). Trimming stripped 3 bases from V and 3 bases from J, with 11 bases between. CDR1 is ENHRY, CDR2 SYGVKD, per germline. This CDR3 has 15 residues. The CDR3 bases are TGTGCCATCAGTGAAATTGCGGGGGCTAATGAAAAACTGTTTTTT. Amino acids: CAISEIAGANEKLFF.

The chain is built from TRBV18 and TRBJ2-3, with unresolved D. CDR1 and CDR2 from the germline V gene are KGHSH and LQKENI. The CDR3 sequence is 13 residues long. V lost 3 bases and J lost 0, with 4 bases in between. CDR3 loop: CASSPSSTDTQYF. CDR3 coding DNA: TGTGCCAGCTCACCCTCTAGCACAGATACGCAGTATTTT.

The chain has TRBV5-1 and TRBJ2-3; 11 bases match TRBD2. CDR3 length equals 20 residues. The V segment lost 4 bases and the J segment 1 base; nucleotides outside the gene matches: 17. Per the germline V gene, CDR1 is SGHRS and CDR2 is YFSETQ. The CDR3 DNA reads TGCGCCAGCAGCACAAAAGGTCCGGGTAGCGGGGGGGCCGGCACAGATACGCAGTATTTT. Translating it yields CASSTKGPGSGGAGTDTQYF.

This sequence joins TRBV7-7 and TRBJ2-2, with D maybe TRBD1 (6 bases). The length of the CDR3 is 16 residues. CDR1 is SSHAT and CDR2 is FNYEAQ in the germline V gene (reference sequence). V was clipped by 1 base and J by 1 base, with 10 bases between them. In nucleotides, the CDR3 is TGTGCCAGCAGCTTAGGGCGGACAGTGAACACCGGGGAGCTGTTTTTT. Its protein product is CASSLGRTVNTGELFF.

The V call is TRBV6-6, the J call TRBJ1-4; D is undetermined. Germline V gene lookup returns CDR1 MNHNY and CDR2 SVGAGI (reference sequence). The V end was cut by 9 bases, the J end by 3 bases, with 5 bases between. The CDR3 contains 11 residues. The CDR3 DNA reads TGTGCCAGTCGGGCTAATGAAAAACTGTTTTTT. This translates into CASRANEKLFF.

The chain is built from TRBV18 and TRBJ1-3; 7 bases align to TRBD1. The CDR3 sequence is 15 residues long. With 5 bases clipped from V and 6 bases from J, the junction kept 10 bases outside the gene matches. CDR1 and CDR2 from the germline V gene are KGHSH and LQKENI. CDR3 in amino acids: CASSTTGLGQNTIYF. The CDR3 DNA sequence: TGTGCCAGCTCAACGACAGGGCTCGGTCAAAACACCATATATTTT.

Note on this clone: The same CDR3 also results from other DNA sequences found in this sample. This chain uses TRBV7-2 with TRBJ2-5; D is uncertain. Trimming cost V 5 bases and J 2 bases, with 3 bases left between them. This CDR3 comprises 11 residues. Germline CDR1 is SGHTA and CDR2 is FQGNSA. The DNA for the CDR3 is TGTGCCAGCAGCCTGCAAGAGACCCAGTACTTC. Translation: CASSLQETQYF.